These 18 T cell receptor beta chains share one sample of origin, sequenced in a study of identical twins. TCRdb reprocessed the 5' RACE reads with MiXCR, giving one entry per CDR3 protein. The table has 250,000 or so distinct CDR3 sequences, roughly 7.5% seen once; the top ten hold about 5.6%. The same data also contributed to another study, on yellow fever vaccine responses in identical twins.

Sequencing was done on a sample of CD8+ T cells sorted from blood. Receptors were obtained from a young woman in good health.

This clonotype was counted ten times or more. This chain links TRBV11-2 with TRBJ2-1; 7 positions match TRBD1. The CDR3 is 13 amino acids. V gave up 10 bases and J gave up 1 base; unmatched junction bases: 4. In germline, CDR1 is SGHAT, CDR2 FQNNGV. CDR3 sequence reads: CATRQGSYNEQFF. CDR3 sequence (DNA): TGTGCCACCAGACAGGGATCCTACAATGAGCAGTTCTTC. Looking up the rest from reference TRBV11-2 and TRBJ2-1 gives the full variable domain: EAGVAQSPRYKIIEKRQSVAFWCNPISGHATLYWYQQILGQGPKLLIQFQNNGVVDDSQLPKDRFSAERLKGVDSTLKIQPAKLEDSAVYLCATRQGSYNEQFFGPGTRLTVL.

This sequence joins TRBV11-3 and TRBJ2-1; 9 nucleotides match TRBD2. V lost 1 base, J lost 12 bases, and 4 bases stayed unmatched. Germline-derived CDR1 and CDR2 are SGHNT and YENEEA. This CDR3 has 13 residues. CDR3: CASSLGLAGMQFF. CDR3 DNA sequence: TGTGCCAGCAGCTTAGGCCTAGCGGGAATGCAGTTCTTC.

This clonotype occurred many times. The J gene is TRBJ1-3, the V gene TRBV12-3 or TRBV12-4, with D unresolved. V was trimmed by 5 bases and J by 0 bases, leaving 8 bases between them. The CDR3 length is 14 residues. DNA for the CDR3: TGTGCCAGCAGTACAACGAGCTCTGGAAACACCATATATTTT. The encoded protein is CASSTTSSGNTIYF.

This clonotype was seen more than once but under ten times. V gene TRBV6-1 combines with J gene TRBJ1-4; 11 nucleotides agree with TRBD1. The CDR3 is made up of 16 amino acids. The germline gives CDR1 MNHNS, CDR2 SASEGT. Trimming at V came to 4 bases and at J to 7 bases, leaving 8 bases not matched to a gene. CDR3 amino acids: CASSADRGPIFEKLFF. In nucleotides, the CDR3 is TGTGCCAGCAGTGCGGACAGGGGGCCGATATTTGAAAAACTGTTTTTT.

This clonotype was counted only a few times. The chain recombines TRBV27 with TRBJ2-7; D may be TRBD2 (5 bases). The CDR3 has 15 amino acids. V was clipped by 6 bases and J by 2 bases, with 17 bases between them. Germline V gives CDR1 MNHEY, CDR2 SMNVEV (reference sequence). CDR3 amino acids: CASSPGAALTYEQYF. Here the CDR3 DNA reads TGTGCCAGCAGCCCAGGAGCGGCACTAACCTACGAGCAGTACTTC.

This clonotype has a count of ten or more. This chain links TRBV11-1 with TRBJ2-3; D tentatively fits TRBD1 or TRBD2 (5 bases each). V was shortened by 5 bases and J by 3 bases, with 12 bases between the two germline ends. The CDR3 has 14 residues. Germline values: CDR1 SGHAT, CDR2 FQDESV (reference sequence). CDR3 residues: CASSPEWGTDTQYF. The CDR3, as DNA: TGTGCCAGCAGCCCAGAGTGGGGGACAGATACGCAGTATTTT.

The chain joins TRBV15 to TRBJ2-7; 7 bases match TRBD1. The germline V gene encodes CDR1 LNHNV and CDR2 YYDKDF (reference sequence). Germline trimming cut 0 bases from V and 3 bases from J; bases unmatched to any gene: 8. The CDR3 sequence is 16 residues long. The CDR3 protein is CATSRDLRGRVYEQYF. The CDR3 DNA is TGTGCCACCAGCAGAGATCTGAGGGGGCGAGTCTACGAGCAGTACTTC.

The chain carries TRBV29-1 and TRBJ2-3; D possibly corresponds to TRBD1 (6 bases). V lost 0 bases and J 4 bases, leaving 17 bases between the germline ends. The CDR3 runs 16 residues. CDR1 is SQVTM, CDR2 ANQGSEA, per germline. CDR3 sequence reads: CSVEDRTVTSPDTQYF. The CDR3 DNA reads TGCAGCGTTGAAGATCGGACAGTTACATCCCCAGATACGCAGTATTTT.

This CDR3 reads CSARVSGTASNEQFF. Written as DNA, the CDR3 is TGCAGTGCTAGAGTATCCGGGACAGCATCGAATGAGCAGTTCTTC. V and J are TRBV20-1 and TRBJ2-1, with 7 bases fitting TRBD1. Per the germline V gene, CDR1 is DFQATT and CDR2 is SNEGSKA (reference sequence). The CDR3 is 15 amino acids. V lost 1 base to trimming and J lost 7 bases; unmatched junction nucleotides: 10.

This clonotype has more than one count but fewer than ten. V gene TRBV9 combines with J gene TRBJ2-2, with D maybe TRBD1 (6 bases). The V and J ends lost 0 bases and 5 bases respectively, with 11 bases between them. This CDR3 is built from 15 residues. CDR1 and CDR2 (germline): SGDLS, YYNGEE. CDR3 DNA sequence: TGTGCCAGCAGCGTAGGGGGGCCTAGGACCGGGGAGCTGTTTTTT. It specifies CASSVGGPRTGELFF.

This clonotype was counted at least ten times. The V call is TRBV14, the J call TRBJ2-1; perhaps TRBD2 as D (5 bases). The length of the CDR3 is 16 residues. V dropped 6 bases and J dropped 6 bases, with 21 bases sitting between them. The germline V gene encodes CDR1 SGHDN and CDR2 FVKESK. This chain's CDR3 is CASSPSTGLASNEQFF. CDR3 coding DNA: TGTGCCAGCAGTCCATCGACCGGACTCGCGAGCAATGAGCAGTTCTTC.

The sample holds many counts of this clonotype. The CDR3 sequence: CASSYSSAAYNEQFF. In DNA form, the CDR3 reads TGTGCCAGCAGTTACTCTTCAGCGGCCTACAATGAGCAGTTCTTC. The chain recombines TRBV6-5 with TRBJ2-1, with D possibly TRBD2 on 5 matching bases. This CDR3 has 15 residues. The V gene's germline CDR1 is MNHEY and CDR2 SVGAGI. With 0 bases removed from V and 2 bases from J, the gap between germline ends came to 8 bases.

The chain combines TRBV5-1 with TRBJ2-3; 7 positions agree with TRBD2. This CDR3 is built from 14 residues. The junction had 7 bases not matched to a gene; V was cut back by 7 bases and J by 2 bases. Germline V lookup: CDR1 SGHRS, CDR2 YFSETQ. The CDR3 protein is CASGEGANTDTQYF. DNA of the CDR3: TGCGCCAGCGGGGAGGGAGCGAACACAGATACGCAGTATTTT.

At least ten counts were recorded for this clonotype. The chain carries TRBV29-1 and TRBJ2-1; 11 bases match TRBD1. CDR1 is SQVTM and CDR2 is ANQGSEA in the germline V gene. V lost 0 bases and J lost 7; bases outside the gene matches: 8. This CDR3 has 16 amino acids. The CDR3 region is CSVEDLGDRGLNEQFF. The CDR3 DNA follows: TGCAGCGTTGAAGATCTAGGGGACAGGGGGTTGAATGAGCAGTTCTTC.

This rearrangement joins TRBV10-2 to TRBJ2-2, with 13 bases matching TRBD2. J gave up 2 bases and V 7 bases, and 7 bases lay outside the gene matches. Germline lookup yields CDR1 WSHSY and CDR2 SAAADI. CDR3 length: 17 amino acids. The chain's CDR3 is CASIGTSGIENTGELFF. The CDR3 bases are TGCGCCAGCATTGGGACTAGCGGGATAGAAAACACCGGGGAGCTGTTTTTT.

This clonotype has only a few counts. The chain joins TRBV4-1 to TRBJ1-4; no clear D gene. V lost 0 bases and J lost 0, with 8 bases in between. Germline V CDR1 and CDR2: MGHRA, YSYEKL. This CDR3 is built from 16 residues. The CDR3 region has the DNA TGCGCCAGCAGCCAAGAAAGAGTGGCAACTAATGAAAAACTGTTTTTT. Amino acid sequence: CASSQERVATNEKLFF.

This clonotype was seen a few times. The chain combines TRBV11-2 with TRBJ2-1; D may be TRBD2 (6 bases). CDR3 length equals 19 residues. The V gene's germline CDR1 is SGHAT and CDR2 FQNNGV. The V end was cut by 0 bases, the J end by 1 base, with 19 bases between. Written as DNA, the CDR3 is TGTGCCAGCAGCTTAGATAACCCTTGGCGGGAATCATCCTACAATGAGCAGTTCTTC. Translating gives CASSLDNPWRESSYNEQFF.

This chain joins TRBV12-5 and TRBJ2-1, with a weak D call TRBD1 (6 bases). The V and J ends lost 7 bases and 8 bases respectively, with 12 bases between them. Germline CDR1 is LGHNT and CDR2 is FRNRAP. There are 12 residues in the CDR3. CDR3 sequence (DNA): TGTGCTAGTGCCTCCTGGACAGATGAGCAGTTCTTC. It yields the protein CASASWTDEQFF.